One sample yielded the 24 T cell receptor beta chains listed below, sequenced in a study of blood T cell repertoires in COVID-19. Data came from immunoSEQ multiplex PCR; TCRdb stores just in-frame clones and leaves some out. The sample consists of fewer than 250,000 clones, around 90% of them appearing once. Sample: peripheral blood. These receptors were obtained from a young man with COVID-19, enrolled during active disease.

This clone was picked up one time. V and J are TRBV6-2 or TRBV6-3 and TRBJ1-2; 10 bases match TRBD1. Germline loops: CDR1 MNHEY, CDR2 SVGEGT. The V segment lost 3 bases and the J segment 5 bases; nucleotides outside the gene matches: 6. CDR3 length: 15 residues. CDR3 sequence reads: CASSYSDRGNYGYTF. The CDR3 nucleotides read TGTGCCAGCAGTTATTCGGACAGGGGGAATTATGGCTACACCTTC.

The chain links TRBV11-2 to TRBJ2-7, with TRBD1 matching 7 bases. The ends lost 5 bases at V and 3 bases at J; junction bases unmatched: 7. Per germline, CDR1 SGHAT and CDR2 FQNNGV. This CDR3 comprises 14 residues. CDR3 in amino acids: CASSPRQGSYEQYF. CDR3 sequence (DNA): TGTGCCAGCAGCCCCCGACAGGGCAGCTACGAGCAGTACTTC. Supplemented by reference TRBV11-2 and TRBJ2-7, the full variable domain reads EAGVAQSPRYKIIEKRQSVAFWCNPISGHATLYWYQQILGQGPKLLIQFQNNGVVDDSQLPKDRFSAERLKGVDSTLKIQPAKLEDSAVYLCASSPRQGSYEQYFGPGTRLTVT.

This chain uses TRBV13 with TRBJ1-6; D is undetermined. Germline loops: CDR1 PRHDT, CDR2 FYEKMQ (reference sequence). V gave up 3 bases and J gave up 0 bases, with 21 bases separating them. The CDR3 runs to 20 residues. The CDR3 loop is CASSFGKPTSTSSYNSPLHF. CDR3 coding DNA: TGTGCCAGCAGCTTCGGGAAACCCACTTCGACTAGCTCCTATAATTCACCCCTCCACTTT. The variable domain in full, with the rest retrieved from reference TRBV13 and TRBJ1-6, is AAGVIQSPRHLIKEKRETATLKCYPIPRHDTVYWYQQGPGQDPQFLISFYEKMQSDKGSIPDRFSAQQFSDYHSELNMSSLELGDSALYFCASSFGKPTSTSSYNSPLHFGNGTRLTVT.

The chain links TRBV29-1 to TRBJ1-4; D is possibly TRBD1 (6 bases). The V gene's germline CDR1 is SQVTM and CDR2 ANQGSEA. Trimming cost V 6 bases and J 4 bases, with 21 bases left between them. This CDR3 region has 16 residues. The DNA for the CDR3 is TGCAGCGTCGAAAACGGGGGGGGCTCGGGTAATGAAAAACTGTTTTTT. Protein sequence: CSVENGGGSGNEKLFF. Based on the CDR3 plus reference TRBV29-1 and TRBJ1-4, the full variable domain is SAVISQKPSRDICQRGTSLTIQCQVDSQVTMMFWYRQQPGQSLTLIATANQGSEATYESGFVIDKFPISRPNLTFSTLTVSNMSPEDSSIYLCSVENGGGSGNEKLFFGSGTQLSVL.

With respect to this clone: At the DNA level, this CDR3 is encoded by other sequences in the same sample as well. This chain connects TRBV5-1 to TRBJ1-2, with D possibly matching TRBD1 (6 bases). Germline V lookup: CDR1 SGHRS, CDR2 YFSETQ. Trimming removed 1 base from V and 2 bases from J, with 6 bases in between. The CDR3 spans 13 residues. CDR3 sequence (DNA): TGCGCCAGCAGCTTGCAGGGGAACTATGGCTACACCTTC. The encoded protein is CASSLQGNYGYTF.

The chain recombines TRBV25-1 with TRBJ2-7, with 12 nucleotides matching TRBD2. The CDR3 covers 14 residues. V was pared by 6 bases and J by 5 bases, with 5 bases of the junction left unmatched. CDR1 and CDR2 (germline): MGHDK, SYGVNS. This chain's CDR3 is CASSTSGGTHEQYF. In nucleotides, the CDR3 is TGTGCCAGCAGCACTAGCGGGGGGACCCACGAGCAGTACTTC.

CDR3 residues: CASSVGQGAEAFF. CDR3 bases: TGTGCCAGCAGCGTGGGACAGGGGGCTGAAGCTTTCTTT. The chain links TRBV9 to TRBJ1-1; 11 bases agree with TRBD1. The CDR3 is made up of 13 amino acids. Germline CDR1 is SGDLS and CDR2 is YYNGEE. V trimming: 2 bases; J trimming: 6 bases; junction bases outside the gene matches: 0.

The gene calls are TRBV10-3 and TRBJ1-4; a possible D gene is TRBD1 (5 bases). Trimming shortened V by 3 bases and J by 7 bases, and 12 bases separated the two germline ends. Per germline, CDR1 ENHRY and CDR2 SYGVKD. This CDR3 has 14 amino acids. This chain's CDR3 is CAISDSGGGEKLFF. The CDR3 DNA reads as TGTGCCATCAGTGACTCGGGGGGGGGTGAAAAACTGTTTTTT.

The chain is built from TRBV25-1 and TRBJ2-6; D is unresolved. CDR3 size: 18 residues. V lost 5 bases and J 0 bases, leaving 17 bases between the germline ends. Germline V lookup: CDR1 MGHDK, CDR2 SYGVNS. CDR3 loop: CASSPGISYRSGANVLTF. The DNA for the CDR3 is TGTGCCAGCAGTCCAGGTATCAGCTATCGCTCTGGGGCCAACGTCCTGACTTTC. Full variable domain (outside the CDR3, taken from reference TRBV25-1 and TRBJ2-6): EADIYQTPRYLVIGTGKKITLECSQTMGHDKMYWYQQDPGMELHLIHYSYGVNSTEKGDLSSESTVSRIRTEHFPLTLESARPSHTSQYLCASSPGISYRSGANVLTFGAGSRLTVL.

This clone was picked up one time. The CDR3 nucleotides read TGTGCCTGGAGTAATAGCGGGGGTTACAATGAGCAGTTCTTC. This gives the protein CAWSNSGGYNEQFF. This chain joins TRBV30 and TRBJ2-1; TRBD2 matches at 9 bases. Germline trimming cut 2 bases from V and 4 bases from J; bases unmatched to any gene: 3. This CDR3 contains 14 residues. Germline V CDR1 and CDR2: GTSNPN, SVGIG (reference sequence).

V usage is TRBV10-3 and J usage is TRBJ1-5; possibly TRBD1 for D (5 bases). This CDR3 contains 15 residues. From germline, CDR1 is ENHRY and CDR2 SYGVKD. V shed 2 bases and J shed 3 bases, with 11 bases lying between them. CDR3 region: CAISEMPGSNQPQHF. Written as DNA, the CDR3 is TGTGCCATCAGTGAGATGCCAGGGTCCAATCAGCCCCAGCATTTT.

This chain uses TRBV4-1 with TRBJ1-4, with TRBD1 as a possible D gene (6 bases). The CDR3 contains 15 residues. V was trimmed by 0 bases and J by 10 bases, leaving 15 bases between them. Per germline, CDR1 MGHRA and CDR2 YSYEKL. This CDR3 is CASSQDEGVEGKLFF. The CDR3 nucleotides are TGCGCCAGCAGCCAAGATGAGGGGGTTGAGGGAAAACTGTTTTTT.

The chain joins TRBV7-9 to TRBJ2-5; TRBD2 aligns across 11 bases. Losses at the gene ends were 8 bases for V and 12 bases for J; bases not matched to a gene: 14. The CDR3 runs 14 residues. Germline lookup yields CDR1 SEHNR and CDR2 FQNEAQ (reference sequence). This CDR3 reads CASGSSTSGVLKYF. The CDR3, as DNA: TGTGCCAGCGGATCTTCGACTAGCGGGGTACTTAAGTACTTC. The variable domain in full, completed from reference TRBV7-9 and TRBJ2-5, reads DTGVSQNPRHKITKRGQNVTFRCDPISEHNRLYWYRQTLGQGPEFLTYFQNEAQLEKSRLLSDRFSAERPKGSFSTLEIQRTEQGDSAMYLCASGSSTSGVLKYFGPGTRLLVL.

This rearrangement joins TRBV18 to TRBJ1-3, with TRBD1 matching over 8 bases. The CDR3 loop spans 14 amino acids. Per germline, CDR1 KGHSH and CDR2 LQKENI. Unmatched junction bases numbered 4, after V lost 4 bases and J lost 5 bases. CDR3 loop: CASSLGQGRNTIYF. The CDR3 region has the DNA TGTGCCAGCTCACTCGGACAGGGAAGAAACACCATATATTTT.

The CDR3 sequence is CASSTDRGGYTF. In nucleotides, the CDR3 is TGTGCCAGTAGTACGGACAGGGGAGGCTACACCTTC. The chain is built from TRBV19 and TRBJ1-2, with 9 bases aligning to TRBD1. The CDR3 length is 12 residues. The germline CDR1 and CDR2 sequences are LNHDA and SQIVND (reference sequence). V was clipped by 4 bases and J by 8 bases; unmatched bases: 2.

The chain employs TRBV18 and TRBJ1-5; D remains unclear. V was cut by 5 bases and J by 2 bases, with 10 bases left in between. Germline loops: CDR1 KGHSH, CDR2 LQKENI. CDR3 length: 14 amino acids. The CDR3 loop is CASSISRGNQPQHF. The CDR3 nucleotides are TGTGCCAGCTCAATTTCGCGGGGCAATCAGCCCCAGCATTTT.

Here the CDR3 reads CASSPWGEGGNTIYF. The CDR3 DNA reads TGTGCCAGCAGCCCTTGGGGGGAGGGTGGAAACACCATATATTTT. V is TRBV27 and J is TRBJ1-3; a possible D gene is TRBD1 (5 bases). With 6 bases removed from V and 3 bases from J, the gap between germline ends came to 15 bases. Germline CDR1 reads MNHEY; CDR2 reads SMNVEV (reference sequence). The CDR3 is 15 residues long.

This chain connects TRBV5-6 to TRBJ1-2; the D is unclear. The V and J ends lost 2 bases and 0 bases respectively, with 8 bases between them. The CDR3 is 14 amino acids. Germline lookup yields CDR1 SGHDT and CDR2 YYEEEE. The CDR3 loop reads CASSFAEPNYGYTF. The CDR3 DNA sequence: TGTGCCAGCAGCTTTGCAGAACCTAACTATGGCTACACCTTC.

The V gene is TRBV7-2, the J gene TRBJ2-5, with D tentatively TRBD2 (5 bases). The CDR3 has 13 amino acids. The germline V and J ends were trimmed by 3 bases and 7 bases, with 12 bases remaining between them. Germline CDR1 is SGHTA and CDR2 is FQGNSA. CDR3 protein: CASSFASYGTQYF. For the CDR3, the DNA is TGTGCCAGCAGCTTCGCTAGCTACGGGACCCAGTACTTC.

V usage is TRBV6-5 and J usage is TRBJ1-5, with D possibly matching TRBD1 (6 bases). V dropped 6 bases and J dropped 2 bases, with 11 bases sitting between them. CDR1 MNHEY and CDR2 SVGAGI come from the germline V gene. The CDR3 has 14 residues. This chain's CDR3 is CASSRRGGNQPQHF. CDR3 coding DNA: TGTGCCAGCAGCCGCAGGGGAGGCAATCAGCCCCAGCATTTT.

The V and J genes are TRBV7-9 and TRBJ1-1; D is uncertain. V was cut by 4 bases and J by 0 bases, with 12 bases left in between. Germline lookup yields CDR1 SEHNR and CDR2 FQNEAQ (reference sequence). The CDR3 is 15 residues long. DNA for the CDR3: TGTGCCAGCAGCTCCCTGTCAGGTATGAACACTGAAGCTTTCTTT. Encoded protein: CASSSLSGMNTEAFF.

This clone was observed a single time. V gene TRBV24-1 combines with J gene TRBJ1-1, with 9 bases identical to TRBD1. The junction had 2 bases not matched to a gene; V was cut back by 2 bases and J by 11 bases. The CDR3 totals 12 residues. In germline, CDR1 is KGHDR, CDR2 SFDVKD. CDR3 in amino acids: CATSDYRGHAFF. The DNA for the CDR3 is TGTGCCACCAGTGATTACAGGGGGCATGCTTTCTTT.

On this clone: The junction does not match germline at one end; this may be a read error. The rearrangement uses TRBV19 and TRBJ2-2, with unresolved D. The CDR3 contains 14 residues. Germline V gene sequence: CDR1 LNHDA, CDR2 SQIVND (reference sequence). CDR3 region: CASSTGARTGELFF. DNA of the CDR3: TGTGCCAGCAGTACCGGAGCACGCACCGGGGAGCTGTTTTTT.

The chain has TRBV5-1 and TRBJ2-5; 7 bases are a match to TRBD2. V was clipped by 2 bases and J by 1 base; unmatched bases: 2. CDR1 is SGHRS, CDR2 YFSETQ, per germline. The CDR3 has 14 residues. The CDR3 DNA is TGCGCCAGCAGCTTAGCGGGGTTCCAAGAGACCCAGTACTTC. Translating gives CASSLAGFQETQYF.